Presented here are 4 T cell receptor beta chains from one specimen sequenced in a study of patients and donors after allogeneic stem cell transplantation. In TCRdb, the RT-PCR reads were re-called with MiXCR into one record per CDR3 protein. Here the sample spans 900,000 to 1,000,000 distinct CDR3 sequences, under 20% being singletons. The sequencing input was blood, either unsorted or a sorted T cell fraction (not recorded which). These TCRs come from a human donor who was either an allogeneic HSCT recipient or a stem cell or donor lymphocyte infusion donor (not recorded which). It is not recorded whose cells these are; they may come from a transplant donor.

In its sample, this clonotype was seen many times. The chain is built from TRBV12-3 or TRBV12-4 and TRBJ2-3; 10 bases align to TRBD2. The CDR3 sequence is 14 residues long. Trimming took 4 bases from V and 4 from J; bases not matched to a gene: 2. The CDR3 sequence is CASSWTSGADTQYF. The CDR3 nucleotides are TGTGCCAGCAGTTGGACTAGCGGAGCAGATACGCAGTATTTT.

As concerns this clonotype: One junction end disagrees with the germline gene, perhaps due to a read error. The rearrangement links TRBV7-7 to TRBJ2-5; D is uncertain. Germline V gene lookup returns CDR1 SSHAT and CDR2 FNYEAQ (reference sequence). The length of the CDR3 is 14 residues. The CDR3 sequence is CASSFRMDQETQYF. CDR3 DNA sequence: TGTGCTAGCAGCTTCCGAATGGATCAAGAGACCCAGTACTTC.

This clonotype was picked up a small number of times. This chain links TRBV7-3 with TRBJ2-5; TRBD1 matches at 7 bases. The CDR3 length is 13 residues. Germline CDR1 reads SGHTA; CDR2 reads FQGTGA. The ends lost 3 bases at V and 4 bases at J; junction bases unmatched: 2. The CDR3 coding sequence is TGTGCCAGCAGCTTGGGACAGTTAGAGACCCAGTACTTC. Protein: CASSLGQLETQYF. Full variable domain (outside the CDR3, taken from reference TRBV7-3 and TRBJ2-5): GAGVSQTPSNKVTEKGKYVELRCDPISGHTALYWYRQSLGQGPEFLIYFQGTGAADDSGLPNDRFFAVRPEGSVSTLKIQRTERGDSAVYLCASSLGQLETQYFGPGTRLLVL.

This clonotype has just a few counts. The rearrangement links TRBV5-6 to TRBJ2-5, with 10 bases fitting TRBD1. CDR1 is SGHDT and CDR2 is YYEEEE in the germline V gene. CDR3 length: 14 residues. V gave up 4 bases and J gave up 7 bases; unmatched junction bases: 7. The CDR3 DNA reads TGTGCCAGCAGCCAACGGGACAGGGGACGGACCCAGTACTTC. Encoded protein: CASSQRDRGRTQYF.